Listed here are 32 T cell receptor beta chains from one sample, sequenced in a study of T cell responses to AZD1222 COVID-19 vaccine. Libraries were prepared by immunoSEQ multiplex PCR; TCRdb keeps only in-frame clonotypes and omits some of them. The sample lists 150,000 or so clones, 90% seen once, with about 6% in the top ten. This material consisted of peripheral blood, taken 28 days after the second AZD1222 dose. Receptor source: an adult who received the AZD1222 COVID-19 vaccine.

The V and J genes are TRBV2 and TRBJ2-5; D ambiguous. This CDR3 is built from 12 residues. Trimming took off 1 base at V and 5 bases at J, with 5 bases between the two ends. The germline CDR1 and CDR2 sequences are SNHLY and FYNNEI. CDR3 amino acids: CASSEVRETQYF. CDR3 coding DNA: TGTGCCAGCAGTGAAGTTCGGGAGACCCAGTACTTC.

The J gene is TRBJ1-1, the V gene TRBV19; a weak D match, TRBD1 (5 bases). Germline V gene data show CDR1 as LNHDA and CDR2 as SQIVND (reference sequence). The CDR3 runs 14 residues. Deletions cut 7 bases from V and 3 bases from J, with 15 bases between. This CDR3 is CASIGGSGYTEAFF. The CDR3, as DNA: TGTGCCAGTATTGGGGGGTCCGGGTACACTGAAGCTTTCTTT.

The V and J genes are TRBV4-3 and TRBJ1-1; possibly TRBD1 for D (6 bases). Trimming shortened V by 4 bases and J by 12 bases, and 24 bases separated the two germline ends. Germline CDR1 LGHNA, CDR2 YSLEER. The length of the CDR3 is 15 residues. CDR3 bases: TGCGCCAGCAGCCGAGAGCCCGGGACACCCACCGGGACTTTCTTT. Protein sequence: CASSREPGTPTGTFF.

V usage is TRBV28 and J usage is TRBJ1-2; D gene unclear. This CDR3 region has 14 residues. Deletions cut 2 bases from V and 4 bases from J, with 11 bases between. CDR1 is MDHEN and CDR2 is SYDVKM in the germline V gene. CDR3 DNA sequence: TGTGCCAGCAGTTTAGGTGTGTCCCGCTATGGCTACACCTTC. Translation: CASSLGVSRYGYTF.

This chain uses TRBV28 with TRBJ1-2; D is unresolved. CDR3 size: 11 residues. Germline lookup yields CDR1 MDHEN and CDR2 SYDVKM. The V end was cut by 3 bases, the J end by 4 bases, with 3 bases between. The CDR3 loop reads CASSFIYGYTF. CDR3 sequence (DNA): TGTGCCAGCAGTTTTATCTATGGCTACACCTTC.

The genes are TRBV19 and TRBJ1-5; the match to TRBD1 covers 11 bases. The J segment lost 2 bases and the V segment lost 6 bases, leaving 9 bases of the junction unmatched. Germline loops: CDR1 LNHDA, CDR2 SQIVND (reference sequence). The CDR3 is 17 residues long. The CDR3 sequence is CASSTGQGVIGNQPQHF. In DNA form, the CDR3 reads TGTGCCAGTAGCACGGGACAGGGGGTTATAGGCAATCAGCCCCAGCATTTT.

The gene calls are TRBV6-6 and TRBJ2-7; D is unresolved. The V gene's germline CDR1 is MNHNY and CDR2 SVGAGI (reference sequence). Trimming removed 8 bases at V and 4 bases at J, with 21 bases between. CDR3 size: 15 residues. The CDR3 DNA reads TGTGCCAGCCGTCACACTACGGTCGGTGGATACGAGCAGTACTTC. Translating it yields CASRHTTVGGYEQYF.

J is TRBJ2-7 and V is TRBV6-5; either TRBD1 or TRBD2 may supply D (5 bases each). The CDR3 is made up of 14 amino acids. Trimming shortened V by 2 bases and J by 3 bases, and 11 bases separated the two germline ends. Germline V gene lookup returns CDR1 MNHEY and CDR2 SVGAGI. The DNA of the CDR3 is TGTGCCAGCAGTTACAGGGACGTCTACTACGAGCAGTACTTC. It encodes CASSYRDVYYEQYF.

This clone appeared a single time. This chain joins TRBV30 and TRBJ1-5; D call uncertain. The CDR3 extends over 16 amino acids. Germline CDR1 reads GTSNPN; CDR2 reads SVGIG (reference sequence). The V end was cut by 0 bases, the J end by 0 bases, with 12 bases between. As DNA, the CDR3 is TGTGCCTGGAGTGTAGGTTCGGCTTATAGCAATCAGCCCCAGCATTTT. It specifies CAWSVGSAYSNQPQHF.

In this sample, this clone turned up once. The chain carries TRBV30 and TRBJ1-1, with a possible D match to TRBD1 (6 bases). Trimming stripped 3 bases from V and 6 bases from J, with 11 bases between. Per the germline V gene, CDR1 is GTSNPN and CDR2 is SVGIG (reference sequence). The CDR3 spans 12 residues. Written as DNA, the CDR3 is TGTGCCTGGAGAGACCGACAGGCTGAAGCTTTCTTT. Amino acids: CAWRDRQAEAFF.

CDR3 region: CASVQRGTVTEAFF. In DNA form, the CDR3 reads TGTGCCAGCGTACAAAGGGGGACAGTGACTGAAGCTTTCTTT. This sequence joins TRBV25-1 and TRBJ1-1; TRBD1 matches 7 bases. The germline CDR1 and CDR2 sequences are MGHDK and SYGVNS. The ends lost 8 bases at V and 5 bases at J; junction bases unmatched: 11. This CDR3 is built from 14 residues.

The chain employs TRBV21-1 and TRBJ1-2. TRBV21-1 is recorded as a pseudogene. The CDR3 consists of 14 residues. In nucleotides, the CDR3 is TGTGCCAGCAGCATGACGGTCGCGTCCCATGGCTACACCTTC. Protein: CASSMTVASHGYTF.

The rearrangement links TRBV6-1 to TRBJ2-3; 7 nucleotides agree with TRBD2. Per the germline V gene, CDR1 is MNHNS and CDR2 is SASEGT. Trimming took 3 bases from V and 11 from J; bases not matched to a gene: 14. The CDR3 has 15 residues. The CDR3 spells CASSEPGTKLNRQYF. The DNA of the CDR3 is TGTGCCAGCAGTGAGCCCGGGACTAAACTTAATAGGCAGTATTTT.

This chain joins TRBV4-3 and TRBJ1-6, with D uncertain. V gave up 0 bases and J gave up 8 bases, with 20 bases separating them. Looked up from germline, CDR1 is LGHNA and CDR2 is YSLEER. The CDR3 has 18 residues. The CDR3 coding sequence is TGCGCCAGCAGCCAAGATAGGGTTAAGATGTACGCGGATTCACCCCTCCACTTT. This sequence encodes CASSQDRVKMYADSPLHF.

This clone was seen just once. In DNA form, the CDR3 reads TGTGCCTGGAGCGTCGGGGGTGAAAAACTGTTTTTT. The encoded protein is CAWSVGGEKLFF. The rearrangement links TRBV30 to TRBJ1-4, with D perhaps TRBD1 (5 bases). Trimming shortened V by 3 bases and J by 7 bases, and 9 bases separated the two germline ends. Germline CDR1 is GTSNPN and CDR2 is SVGIG (reference sequence). There are 12 residues in the CDR3.

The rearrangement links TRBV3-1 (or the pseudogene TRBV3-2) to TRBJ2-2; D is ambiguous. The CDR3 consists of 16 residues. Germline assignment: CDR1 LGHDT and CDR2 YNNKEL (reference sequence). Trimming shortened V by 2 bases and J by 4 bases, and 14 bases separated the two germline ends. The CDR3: CASSQRISRSTGELFF. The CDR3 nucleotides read TGTGCCAGCAGCCAAAGGATTAGCCGGTCCACCGGGGAGCTGTTTTTT.

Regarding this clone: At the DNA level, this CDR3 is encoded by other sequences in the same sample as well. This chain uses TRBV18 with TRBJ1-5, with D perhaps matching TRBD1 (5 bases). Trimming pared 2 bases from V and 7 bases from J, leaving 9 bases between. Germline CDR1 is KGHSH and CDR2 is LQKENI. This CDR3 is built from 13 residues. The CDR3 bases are TGTGCCAGCTCACCAGGGAGGGACCAGCCCCAGCATTTT. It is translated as CASSPGRDQPQHF.

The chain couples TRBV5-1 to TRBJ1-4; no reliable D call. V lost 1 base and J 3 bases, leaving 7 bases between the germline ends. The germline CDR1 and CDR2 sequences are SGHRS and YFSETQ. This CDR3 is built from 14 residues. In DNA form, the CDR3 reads TGCGCCAGCAGCTTGACAGAGTCTAATGAAAAACTGTTTTTT. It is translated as CASSLTESNEKLFF.

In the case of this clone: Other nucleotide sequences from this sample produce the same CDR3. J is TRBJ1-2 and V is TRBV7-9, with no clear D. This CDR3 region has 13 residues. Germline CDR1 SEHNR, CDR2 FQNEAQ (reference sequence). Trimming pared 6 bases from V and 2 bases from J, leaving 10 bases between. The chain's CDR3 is CASSPDGNYGYTF. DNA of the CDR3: TGTGCCAGCAGTCCGGACGGAAACTATGGCTACACCTTC.

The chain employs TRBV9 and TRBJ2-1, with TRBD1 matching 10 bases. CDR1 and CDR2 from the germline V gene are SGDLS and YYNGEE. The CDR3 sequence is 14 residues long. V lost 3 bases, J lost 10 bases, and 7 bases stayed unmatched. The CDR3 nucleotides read TGTGCCAGCAGCGCGGGACAGGGGTTCGGGGAGCAGTTCTTC. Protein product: CASSAGQGFGEQFF. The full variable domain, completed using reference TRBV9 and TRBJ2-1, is DSGVTQTPKHLITATGQRVTLRCSPRSGDLSVYWYQQSLDQGLQFLIQYYNGEERAKGNILERFSAQQFPDLHSELNLSSLELGDSALYFCASSAGQGFGEQFFGPGTRLTVL.

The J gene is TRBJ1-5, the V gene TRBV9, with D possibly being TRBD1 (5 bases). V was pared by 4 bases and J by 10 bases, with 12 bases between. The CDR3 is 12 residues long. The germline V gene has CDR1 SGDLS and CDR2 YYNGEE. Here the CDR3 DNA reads TGTGCCAGCAGCTCCGGGGACCAACCCCAGCATTTT. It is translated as CASSSGDQPQHF.

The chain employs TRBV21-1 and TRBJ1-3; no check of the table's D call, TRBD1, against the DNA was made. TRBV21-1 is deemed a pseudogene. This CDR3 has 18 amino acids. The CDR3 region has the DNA TGTGCCAGCAGCAAAGGGGAAGGGACAGGGGGCGAAGAAAACACCATATATTTT. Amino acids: CASSKGEGTGGEENTIYF.

DNA for the CDR3: TGTGCCAGCACCAAATCCGGGGGATTCTCTGGAAACACCATATATTTT. Translation: CASTKSGGFSGNTIYF. V and J are TRBV5-6 and TRBJ1-3; the D gene is possibly TRBD1 (5 bases). Trimming removed 6 bases at V and 0 bases at J, with 16 bases between. This CDR3 contains 16 residues. Germline V gives CDR1 SGHDT, CDR2 YYEEEE.

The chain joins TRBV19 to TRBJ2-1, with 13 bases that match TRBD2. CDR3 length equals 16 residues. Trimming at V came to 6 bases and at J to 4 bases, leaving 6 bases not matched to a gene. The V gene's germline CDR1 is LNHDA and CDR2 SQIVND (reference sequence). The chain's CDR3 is CASRSLAGGLYNEQFF. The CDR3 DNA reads TGTGCCAGTAGGTCACTAGCGGGGGGGCTGTACAATGAGCAGTTCTTC. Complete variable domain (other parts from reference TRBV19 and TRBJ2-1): DGGITQSPKYLFRKEGQNVTLSCEQNLNHDAMYWYRQDPGQGLRLIYYSQIVNDFQKGDIAEGYSVSREKKESFPLTVTSAQKNPTAFYLCASRSLAGGLYNEQFFGPGTRLTVL.

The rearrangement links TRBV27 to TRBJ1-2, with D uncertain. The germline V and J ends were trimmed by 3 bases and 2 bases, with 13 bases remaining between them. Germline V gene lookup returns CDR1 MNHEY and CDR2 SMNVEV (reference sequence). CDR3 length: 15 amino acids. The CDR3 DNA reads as TGTGCCAGCAGTTTCGTCTACGGCGGGAACTATGGCTACACCTTC. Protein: CASSFVYGGNYGYTF.

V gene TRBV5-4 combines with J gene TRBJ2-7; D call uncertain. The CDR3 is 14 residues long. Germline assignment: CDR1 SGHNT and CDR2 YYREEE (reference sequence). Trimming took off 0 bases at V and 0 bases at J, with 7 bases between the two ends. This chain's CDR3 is CASSLGGLSYEQYF. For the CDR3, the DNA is TGTGCCAGCAGCTTGGGAGGTCTCTCCTACGAGCAGTACTTC.

The CDR3 DNA reads TGTGCCAGCCGACCCTCCGGGACTAGTAGCACCGGGGAGCTGTTTTTT. It translates to CASRPSGTSSTGELFF. V gene TRBV6-4 combines with J gene TRBJ2-2; TRBD2 agrees at 8 bases. Germline CDR1 MRHNA, CDR2 SNTAGT. Unmatched junction bases numbered 12, after V lost 8 bases and J lost 4 bases. The CDR3 spans 16 residues.

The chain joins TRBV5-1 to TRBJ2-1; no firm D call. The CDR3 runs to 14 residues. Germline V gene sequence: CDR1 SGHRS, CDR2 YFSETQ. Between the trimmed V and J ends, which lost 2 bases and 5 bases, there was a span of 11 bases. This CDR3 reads CASSLLERNNEQFF. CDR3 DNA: TGCGCCAGCAGCTTACTGGAGAGAAACAATGAGCAGTTCTTC. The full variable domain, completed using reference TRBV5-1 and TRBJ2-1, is KAGVTQTPRYLIKTRGQQVTLSCSPISGHRSVSWYQQTPGQGLQFLFEYFSETQRNKGNFPGRFSGRQFSNSRSEMNVSTLELGDSALYLCASSLLERNNEQFFGPGTRLTVL.

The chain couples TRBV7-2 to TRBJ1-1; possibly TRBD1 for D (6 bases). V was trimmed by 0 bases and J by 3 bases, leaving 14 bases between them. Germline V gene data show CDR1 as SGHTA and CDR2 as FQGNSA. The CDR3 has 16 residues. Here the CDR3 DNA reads TGTGCCAGCAGCTTAGCCCTAAGGGCAGGGGACACTGAAGCTTTCTTT. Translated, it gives CASSLALRAGDTEAFF.

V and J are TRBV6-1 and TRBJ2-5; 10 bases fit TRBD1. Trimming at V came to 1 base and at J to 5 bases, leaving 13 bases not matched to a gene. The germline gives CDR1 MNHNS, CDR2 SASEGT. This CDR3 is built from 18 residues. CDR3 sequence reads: CASSEESPTTGGEETQYF. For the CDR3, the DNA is TGTGCCAGCAGTGAAGAGTCCCCGACGACAGGGGGCGAGGAGACCCAGTACTTC.

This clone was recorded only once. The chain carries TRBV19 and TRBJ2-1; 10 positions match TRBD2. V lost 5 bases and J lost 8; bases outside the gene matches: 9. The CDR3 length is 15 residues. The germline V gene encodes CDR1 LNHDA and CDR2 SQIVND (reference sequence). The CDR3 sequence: CASSVSGRAWDEQFF. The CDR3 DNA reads TGTGCCAGTAGTGTCAGCGGGAGGGCTTGGGATGAGCAGTTCTTC.

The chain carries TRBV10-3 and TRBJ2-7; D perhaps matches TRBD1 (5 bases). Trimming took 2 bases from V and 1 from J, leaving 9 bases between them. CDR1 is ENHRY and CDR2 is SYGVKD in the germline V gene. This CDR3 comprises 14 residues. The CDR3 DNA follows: TGTGCCATCAGTGAGCAGGGAAAATCCTACGAGCAGTACTTC. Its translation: CAISEQGKSYEQYF.